A selection of T cell receptor beta chains follows, all from one sample in a study of blood T cells in healthy people across ages. TCRdb redid the calling of the 5' RACE reads with MiXCR, one entry per CDR3 protein. There are fewer than 2,000,000 distinct CDR3 sequences in the sample; about 32% occur only once, and about 11% lies in the top ten. Sequenced: blood. Receptor source: a woman in her thirties in good health. Both conserved end residues are part of each CDR3. The order of the fields is V gene, J gene, CDR3 protein.

V: TRBV24-1; J: TRBJ2-4; CDR3: CATSGPRNIQYF
V: TRBV7-3; J: TRBJ2-1; CDR3: CASRRDAYNKQFF
V: TRBV20-1; J: TRBJ1-6; CDR3: CSAVDRAFNSPLHF
V: TRBV7-2; J: TRBJ2-1; CDR3: CASSPQTRGNEQFF
V: TRBV30; J: TRBJ2-2; CDR3: CAWRDSYTGELFF
V: TRBV2; J: TRBJ1-2; CDR3: CASSPERQTYGYTF
V: TRBV6-2/TRBV6-3; J: TRBJ1-1; CDR3: CASSSAGANTEAFF
V: TRBV2; J: TRBJ1-4; CDR3: CASSALSMGQGREKLFF
V: TRBV19; J: TRBJ1-6; CDR3: CASNSPGQGFSPLHF
V: TRBV5-5; J: TRBJ2-7; CDR3: CASSLVWLERQYF
V: TRBV20-1; J: TRBJ1-1; CDR3: CSARVGMSEAFF
V: TRBV5-1; J: TRBJ2-2; CDR3: CASSLASGETGELFF